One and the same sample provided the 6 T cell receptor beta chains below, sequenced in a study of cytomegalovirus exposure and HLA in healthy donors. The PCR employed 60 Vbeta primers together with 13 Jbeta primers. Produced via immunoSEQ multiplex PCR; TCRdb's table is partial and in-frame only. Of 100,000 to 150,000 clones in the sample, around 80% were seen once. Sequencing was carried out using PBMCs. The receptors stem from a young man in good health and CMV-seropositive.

The CDR3 sequence is CASSRGQAVGNEQFF. In nucleotides, the CDR3 is TGTGCCAGCTCACGCGGCCAAGCGGTGGGCAATGAGCAGTTCTTC. The rearrangement joins TRBV18 to TRBJ2-1; the D gene is possibly TRBD2 (5 bases). Trimming removed 4 bases from V and 6 bases from J, with 16 bases in between. Germline-derived CDR1 and CDR2 are KGHSH and LQKENI. This CDR3 spans 15 amino acids.

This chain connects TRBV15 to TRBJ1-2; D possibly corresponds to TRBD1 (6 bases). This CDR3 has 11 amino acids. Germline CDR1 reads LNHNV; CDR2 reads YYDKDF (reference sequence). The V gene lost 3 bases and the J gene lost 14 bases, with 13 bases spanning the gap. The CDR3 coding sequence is TGTGCCACCAGCAGCCAATCCGGGACAACCTTC. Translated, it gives CATSSQSGTTF.

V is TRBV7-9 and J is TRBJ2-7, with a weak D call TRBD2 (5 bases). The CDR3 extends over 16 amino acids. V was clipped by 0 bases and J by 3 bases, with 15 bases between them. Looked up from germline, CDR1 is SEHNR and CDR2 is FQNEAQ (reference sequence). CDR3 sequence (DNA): TGTGCCAGCAGCTTAGCGGCCTCAGTCGGGAACTACGAGCAGTACTTC. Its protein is CASSLAASVGNYEQYF.

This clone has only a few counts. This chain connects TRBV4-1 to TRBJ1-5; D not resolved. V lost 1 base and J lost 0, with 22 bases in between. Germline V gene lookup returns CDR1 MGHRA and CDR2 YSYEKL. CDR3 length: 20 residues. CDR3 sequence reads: CASSQGIGSRGYVSNQPQHF. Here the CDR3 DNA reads TGCGCCAGCAGCCAAGGAATAGGGAGTAGAGGGTATGTTAGCAATCAGCCCCAGCATTTT.

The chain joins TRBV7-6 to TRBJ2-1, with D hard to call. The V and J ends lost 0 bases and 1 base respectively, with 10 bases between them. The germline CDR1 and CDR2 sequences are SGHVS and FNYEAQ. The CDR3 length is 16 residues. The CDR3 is CASSLARGSSYNEQFF. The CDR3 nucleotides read TGTGCCAGCAGCTTAGCGCGCGGCAGTTCCTACAATGAGCAGTTCTTC.

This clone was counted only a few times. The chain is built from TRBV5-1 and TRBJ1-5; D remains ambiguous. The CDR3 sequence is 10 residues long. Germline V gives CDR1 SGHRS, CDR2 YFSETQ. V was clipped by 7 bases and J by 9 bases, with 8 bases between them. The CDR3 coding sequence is TGCGCCAGCCTACTCCCGCCCCAGCATTTT. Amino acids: CASLLPPQHF.